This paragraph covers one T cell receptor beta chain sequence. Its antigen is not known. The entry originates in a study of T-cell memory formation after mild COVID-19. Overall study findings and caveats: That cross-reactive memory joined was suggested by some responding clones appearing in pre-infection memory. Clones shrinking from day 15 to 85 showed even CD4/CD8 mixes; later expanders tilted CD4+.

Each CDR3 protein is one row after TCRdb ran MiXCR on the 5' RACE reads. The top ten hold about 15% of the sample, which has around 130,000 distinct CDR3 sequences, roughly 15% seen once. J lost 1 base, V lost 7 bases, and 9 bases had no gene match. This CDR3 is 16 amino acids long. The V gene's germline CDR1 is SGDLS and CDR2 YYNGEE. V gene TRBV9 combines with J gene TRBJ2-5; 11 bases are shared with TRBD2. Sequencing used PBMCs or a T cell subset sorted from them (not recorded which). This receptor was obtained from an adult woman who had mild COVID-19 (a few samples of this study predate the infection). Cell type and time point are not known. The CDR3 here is CASAGGSGRAQETQYF. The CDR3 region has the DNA TGTGCCAGCGCGGGGGGTAGCGGGAGGGCCCAAGAGACCCAGTACTTC.